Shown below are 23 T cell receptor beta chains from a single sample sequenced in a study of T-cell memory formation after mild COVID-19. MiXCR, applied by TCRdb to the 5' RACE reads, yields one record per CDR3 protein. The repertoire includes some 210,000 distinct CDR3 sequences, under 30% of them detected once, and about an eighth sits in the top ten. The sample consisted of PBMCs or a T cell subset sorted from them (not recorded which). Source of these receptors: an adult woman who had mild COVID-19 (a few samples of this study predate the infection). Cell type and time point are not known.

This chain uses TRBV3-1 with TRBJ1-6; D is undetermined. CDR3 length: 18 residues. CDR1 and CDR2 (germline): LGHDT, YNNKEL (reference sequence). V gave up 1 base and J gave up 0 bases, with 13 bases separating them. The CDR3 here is CASSQGSLRNSYNSPLHF. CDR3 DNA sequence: TGTGCCAGCAGCCAAGGAAGCCTAAGAAACTCCTATAATTCACCCCTCCACTTT.

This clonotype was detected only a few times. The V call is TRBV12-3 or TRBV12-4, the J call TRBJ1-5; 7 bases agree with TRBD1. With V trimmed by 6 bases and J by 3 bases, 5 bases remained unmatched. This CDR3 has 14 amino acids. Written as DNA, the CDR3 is TGTGCCAGCAGGACTGACAGGGACAATCAGCCCCAGCATTTT. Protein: CASRTDRDNQPQHF.

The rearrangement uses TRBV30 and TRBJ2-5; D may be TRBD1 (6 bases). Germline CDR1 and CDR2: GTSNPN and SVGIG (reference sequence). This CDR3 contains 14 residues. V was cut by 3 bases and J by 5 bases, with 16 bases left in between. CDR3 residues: CAWRRQVFGETQYF. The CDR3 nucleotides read TGTGCCTGGAGGCGACAGGTTTTTGGTGAGACCCAGTACTTC.

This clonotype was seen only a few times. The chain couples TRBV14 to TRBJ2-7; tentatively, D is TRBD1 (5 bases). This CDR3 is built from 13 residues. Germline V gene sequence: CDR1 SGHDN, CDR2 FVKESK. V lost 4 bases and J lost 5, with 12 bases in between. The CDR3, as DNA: TGTGCCAGCAGCCCCTTTCCCAGGGACGAGCAGTACTTC. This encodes CASSPFPRDEQYF.

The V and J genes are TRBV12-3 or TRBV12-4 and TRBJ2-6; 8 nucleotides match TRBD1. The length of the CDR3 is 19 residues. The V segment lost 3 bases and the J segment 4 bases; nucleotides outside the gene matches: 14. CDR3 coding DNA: TGTGCCAGCAGTTTGGGTGTTGAGGGCAGGGGGCTCGGGGCCAACGTCCTGACTTTC. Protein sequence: CASSLGVEGRGLGANVLTF.

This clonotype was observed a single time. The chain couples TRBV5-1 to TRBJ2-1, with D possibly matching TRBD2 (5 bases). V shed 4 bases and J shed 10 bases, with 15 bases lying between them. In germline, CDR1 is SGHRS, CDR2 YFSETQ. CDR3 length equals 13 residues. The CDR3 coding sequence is TGCGCCAGCAGCCAGGACCAGCCTAGCGAGCAGTTCTTC. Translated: CASSQDQPSEQFF.

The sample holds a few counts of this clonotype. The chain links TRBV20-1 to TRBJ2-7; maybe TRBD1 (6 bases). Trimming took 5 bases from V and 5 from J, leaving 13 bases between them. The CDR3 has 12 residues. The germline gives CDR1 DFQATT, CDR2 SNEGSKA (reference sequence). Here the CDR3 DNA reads TGCAGTGCTCTCCAGGGGCCCAACGAGCAGTACTTC. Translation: CSALQGPNEQYF.

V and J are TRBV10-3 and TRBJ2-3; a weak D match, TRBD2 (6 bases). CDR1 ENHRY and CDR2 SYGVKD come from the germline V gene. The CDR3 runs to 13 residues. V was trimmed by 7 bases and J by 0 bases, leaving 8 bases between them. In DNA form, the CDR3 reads TGTGCCATCACTGGGGGGAGCACAGATACGCAGTATTTT. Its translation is CAITGGSTDTQYF.

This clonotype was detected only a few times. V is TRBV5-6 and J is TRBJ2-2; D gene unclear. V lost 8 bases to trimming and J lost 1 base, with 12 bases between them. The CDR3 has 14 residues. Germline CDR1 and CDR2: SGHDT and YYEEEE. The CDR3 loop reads CASSHNGNTGELFF. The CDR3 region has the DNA TGTGCCAGTTCACATAACGGGAACACCGGGGAGCTGTTTTTT.

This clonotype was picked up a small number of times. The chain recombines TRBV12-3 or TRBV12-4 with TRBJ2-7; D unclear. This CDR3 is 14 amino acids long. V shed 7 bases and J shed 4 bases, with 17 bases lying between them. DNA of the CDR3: TGTGCCAGCATGAGTTCAGTGATGGTGTACGAGCAGTACTTC. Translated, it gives CASMSSVMVYEQYF.

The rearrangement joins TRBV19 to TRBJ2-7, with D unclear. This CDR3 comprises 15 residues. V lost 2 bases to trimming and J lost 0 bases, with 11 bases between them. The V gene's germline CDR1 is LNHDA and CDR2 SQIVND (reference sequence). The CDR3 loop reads CASSIRTGSSYEQYF. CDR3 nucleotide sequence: TGTGCCAGTAGTATAAGGACGGGCAGCTCCTACGAGCAGTACTTC. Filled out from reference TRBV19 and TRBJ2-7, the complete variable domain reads DGGITQSPKYLFRKEGQNVTLSCEQNLNHDAMYWYRQDPGQGLRLIYYSQIVNDFQKGDIAEGYSVSREKKESFPLTVTSAQKNPTAFYLCASSIRTGSSYEQYFGPGTRLTVT.

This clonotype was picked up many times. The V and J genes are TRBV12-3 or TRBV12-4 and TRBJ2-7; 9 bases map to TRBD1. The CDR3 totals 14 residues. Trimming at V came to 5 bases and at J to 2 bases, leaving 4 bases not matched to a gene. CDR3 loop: CASSLQGATYEQYF. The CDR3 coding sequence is TGTGCCAGCAGTCTACAGGGGGCCACCTACGAGCAGTACTTC.

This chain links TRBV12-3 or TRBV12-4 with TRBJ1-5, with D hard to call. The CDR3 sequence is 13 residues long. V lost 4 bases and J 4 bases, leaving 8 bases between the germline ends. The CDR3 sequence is CASSWASNQPQHF. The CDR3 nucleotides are TGTGCCAGCAGTTGGGCCAGTAATCAGCCCCAGCATTTT.

CDR3 loop: CASSQIAADTQYF. CDR3 coding DNA: TGTGCCAGTAGTCAGATAGCGGCAGATACGCAGTATTTT. The rearrangement links TRBV19 to TRBJ2-3, with D possibly TRBD2 on 6 matching bases. Per germline, CDR1 LNHDA and CDR2 SQIVND (reference sequence). V lost 5 bases and J 4 bases, leaving 10 bases between the germline ends. This CDR3 has 13 residues.

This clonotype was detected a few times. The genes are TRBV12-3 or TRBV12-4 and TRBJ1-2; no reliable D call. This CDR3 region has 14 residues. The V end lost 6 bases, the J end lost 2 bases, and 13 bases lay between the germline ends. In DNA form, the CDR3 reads TGTGCCAGCAGCCGACTCCAGGAGAACTATGGCTACACCTTC. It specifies CASSRLQENYGYTF.

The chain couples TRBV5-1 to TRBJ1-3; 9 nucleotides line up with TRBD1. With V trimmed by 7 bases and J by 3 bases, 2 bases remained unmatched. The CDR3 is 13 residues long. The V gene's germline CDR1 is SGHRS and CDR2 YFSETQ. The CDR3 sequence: CASRTGDGNTIYF. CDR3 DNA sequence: TGCGCCAGCCGGACAGGGGATGGAAACACCATATATTTT.

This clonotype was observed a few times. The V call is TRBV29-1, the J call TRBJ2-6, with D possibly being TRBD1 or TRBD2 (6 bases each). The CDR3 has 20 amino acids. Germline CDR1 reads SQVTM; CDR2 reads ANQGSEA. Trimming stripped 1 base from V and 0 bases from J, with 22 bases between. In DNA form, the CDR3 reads TGCAGCGTTGAAGGATTCTTGGGGGGCGTCCCCCTCTCTGGGGCCAACGTCCTGACTTTC. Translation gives CSVEGFLGGVPLSGANVLTF.

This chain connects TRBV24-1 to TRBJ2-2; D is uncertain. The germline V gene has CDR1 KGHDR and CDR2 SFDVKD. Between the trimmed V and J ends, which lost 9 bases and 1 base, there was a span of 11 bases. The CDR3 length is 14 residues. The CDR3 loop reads CATAGTGNTGELFF. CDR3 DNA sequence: TGTGCCACCGCTGGAACGGGGAACACCGGGGAGCTGTTTTTT.

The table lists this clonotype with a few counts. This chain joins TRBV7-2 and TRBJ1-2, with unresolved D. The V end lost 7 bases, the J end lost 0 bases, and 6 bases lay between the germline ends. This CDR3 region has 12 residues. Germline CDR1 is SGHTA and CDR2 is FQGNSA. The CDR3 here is CASKDANYGYTF. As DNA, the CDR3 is TGTGCCAGCAAAGACGCTAACTATGGCTACACCTTC.

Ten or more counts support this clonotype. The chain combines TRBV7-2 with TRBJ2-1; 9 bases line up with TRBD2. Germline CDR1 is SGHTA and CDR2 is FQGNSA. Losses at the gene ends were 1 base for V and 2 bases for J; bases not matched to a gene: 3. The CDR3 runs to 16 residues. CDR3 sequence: CASSLGASGTYNEQFF. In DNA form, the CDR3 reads TGTGCCAGCAGCTTAGGTGCTAGCGGGACCTACAATGAGCAGTTCTTC.

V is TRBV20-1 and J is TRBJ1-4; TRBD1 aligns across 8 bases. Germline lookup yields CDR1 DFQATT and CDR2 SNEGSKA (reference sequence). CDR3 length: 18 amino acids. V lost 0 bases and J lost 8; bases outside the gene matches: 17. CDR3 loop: CSARDRGQARRGGEKLFF. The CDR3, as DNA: TGCAGTGCTAGAGATCGGGGACAGGCTCGCCGTGGAGGAGAAAAACTGTTTTTT.

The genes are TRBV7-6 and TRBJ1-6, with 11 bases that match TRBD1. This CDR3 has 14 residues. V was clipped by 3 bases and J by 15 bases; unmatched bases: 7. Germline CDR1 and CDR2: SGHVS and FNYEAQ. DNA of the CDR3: TGTGCCAGCAGCTTGGGACAGGGGGTCCGTGTCCTCCACTTT. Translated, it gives CASSLGQGVRVLHF.

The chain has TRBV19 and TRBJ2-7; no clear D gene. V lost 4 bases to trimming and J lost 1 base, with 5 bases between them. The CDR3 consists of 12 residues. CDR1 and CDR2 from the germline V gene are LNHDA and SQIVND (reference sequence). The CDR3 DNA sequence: TGTGCCAGTAGTAAACCGTCCTACGAGCAGTACTTC. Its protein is CASSKPSYEQYF.